The text below deals with one T cell receptor (beta chain). Synthesis of TCR beta cDNA was carried out from approximately 500 ng total RNA with a constant-region primer. Modified slightly, ARM-PCR produced TCR beta libraries over three nested multiplex PCR rounds. TCRdb re-called the multiplex PCR reads through MiXCR, storing one row per CDR3 protein. The sample holds 150,000 to 200,000 distinct CDR3 sequences, roughly 80% seen once. These data come from a study of tumor-infiltrating lymphocytes in primary liver carcinoma. Study-wide background: Stage T1-T3 N0M0 and a size of 4.2 to 10 cm characterized the tumors.

Co-extraction of RNA and DNA was performed on about 20-32 mg of unsorted bulk tissue. The study enrolled treatment-naive patients with chronic HBV infection. Sequencing used tumor tissue from primary liver carcinoma. The sequence came from a man in his forties with primary liver carcinoma and hepatitis B virus infection.

In DNA, the CDR3 is TGCAGCGTAGACGGGGGTCCCAAGGAGGCTTTCTTT. Its protein is CSVDGGPKEAFF. V usage is TRBV29-1 and J usage is TRBJ1-1, with D perhaps TRBD1 (5 bases). The CDR3 runs 12 residues. Trimming stripped 6 bases from V and 11 bases from J, with 19 bases between. CDR1 and CDR2 (germline): SQVTM, ANQGSEA.